This T cell receptor (beta chain) was recorded in a study of blood T cell repertoires in COVID-19. How the authors handled the data: Amplification of reference gene primers provided the estimated nucleated cell counts. This table comes from immunoSEQ multiplex PCR, and its TCRdb copy is limited to in-frame clones, with some not included. That table supplies the V and J calls and clone size; D and trimming were determined from the DNA. This table holds 100,000 to 150,000 clones, roughly 89% found once. V dropped 0 bases and J dropped 1; count of bases not matched to a gene: 5. CDR1 LNHNV and CDR2 YYDKDF come from the germline V gene (reference sequence). The CDR3 is made up of 17 amino acids.

This TCR was sampled from a man in his sixties with COVID-19, enrolled during active disease. Sequenced: peripheral blood. The rearrangement joins TRBV15 to TRBJ2-5; 10 bases are a match to TRBD2. CDR3 sequence reads: CATSRDRLAGVQETQYF. DNA of the CDR3: TGTGCCACCAGCAGAGATCGGCTAGCGGGGGTCCAAGAGACCCAGTACTTC.